Listed below are T cell receptor beta chains from one sample, sequenced in a study of blood T cell repertoires in COVID-19. Some clones are missing from TCRdb's copy, which holds only in-frame ones; the method was immunoSEQ multiplex PCR. The sample includes around 120,000 clones, 90% of them seen just once. What was sequenced was peripheral blood. These receptors were collected from a man in his forties or fifties with active COVID-19. CDR3s include the opening cysteine and the closing phenylalanine or tryptophan. The D gene is left open where the match is weak. Some rows mark clone size as missing; the rest say once, few, many or name a class of expanded clone.

J gene,V gene,D gene,clone size,CDR3 protein,CDR3 DNA
TRBJ2-7,TRBV4-1,TRBD1,-,CASSQPGTGTNEQYF,TGCGCCAGCAGCCAGCCCGGGACAGGGACGAACGAGCAGTACTTC
TRBJ1-5,TRBV18,TRBD1,few,CASSPDRGNQPQHF,TGTGCCAGCTCCCCGGACAGGGGCAATCAGCCCCAGCATTTT
TRBJ2-3,TRBV18,TRBD2,-,CASSPTLAGENTQYF,TGTGCCAGCTCACCAACACTAGCGGGAGAAAATACGCAGTATTTT
TRBJ1-3,TRBV9,TRBD1,-,CASSGSGGTGNTIYF,TGTGCCAGCAGCGGGTCAGGGGGAACTGGAAACACCATATATTTT
TRBJ1-2,TRBV6-5,TRBD1,-,CASKDRQAPYGYTF,TGTGCCAGCAAGGACAGGCAGGCACCCTATGGCTACACCTTC
TRBJ1-3,TRBV4-1,-,-,CASSQDQRPPGNTIYF,TGCGCCAGCAGCCAAGATCAGCGGCCGCCTGGAAACACCATATATTTT
TRBJ1-1,TRBV5-8,TRBD1,-,CASSSKRTGWLRAFF,TGTGCCAGCAGCTCGAAGAGGACAGGGTGGTTAAGAGCTTTCTTT
TRBJ2-3,TRBV19,TRBD1,-,CASSMGQGAPTDTQYF,TGTGCCAGTAGTATGGGACAGGGGGCGCCTACAGATACGCAGTATTTT
TRBJ1-5,TRBV6-6,-,-,CASSYSMRQGSQPQHF,TGTGCCAGCAGTTACTCGATGCGTCAGGGGAGTCAGCCCCAGCATTTT
TRBJ2-7,TRBV3-1/TRBV3-2,-,once,CASSRLGISYEQYF,TGTGCCAGCAGCCGGCTCGGGATTTCCTACGAGCAGTACTTC
TRBJ2-5,TRBV9,TRBD2,-,CASSVASGRGETQYF,TGTGCCAGCAGCGTAGCTAGCGGGAGAGGGGAGACCCAGTACTTC
TRBJ2-1,TRBV5-8,TRBD1,-,CASSLYSGTDNEQFF,TGTGCCAGCAGCTTGTACTCCGGGACAGACAATGAGCAGTTCTTC
TRBJ2-1,TRBV5-1,-,-,CASSPRPDNEQFF,TGCGCCAGCAGCCCGCGCCCGGACAATGAGCAGTTCTTC
TRBJ1-6,TRBV27,TRBD1,once,CASSRQGAKSPLHF,TGTGCCAGCAGCCGACAGGGGGCTAAATCACCCCTCCACTTT
TRBJ1-1,TRBV19,TRBD1,-,CASSLDPWTGGTTEAFF,TGTGCCAGTAGTTTAGACCCATGGACAGGGGGTACCACTGAAGCTTTCTTT
TRBJ2-3,TRBV7-3,TRBD2,-,CASSLTAGGGGRTDTQYF,TGTGCCAGCAGCTTAACAGCGGGCGGCGGGGGTAGGACAGATACGCAGTATTTT
TRBJ2-3,TRBV27,-,-,CASSTLAGSATDTQYF,TGTGCCAGCAGTACCCTCGCGGGGTCCGCCACAGATACGCAGTATTTT
TRBJ2-5,TRBV29-1,TRBD2,-,CSVAGLAGEPFYQETQYF,TGCAGCGTGGCTGGACTAGCGGGAGAACCTTTTTACCAAGAGACCCAGTACTTC
TRBJ2-3,TRBV5-1,TRBD2,-,CASSWGTSGDTQYF,TGCGCCAGCAGCTGGGGGACTAGCGGGGACACGCAGTATTTT
TRBJ1-5,TRBV6-5,-,-,CASSRNRGVGQPQHF,TGTGCCAGCAGTAGAAATCGGGGGGTGGGTCAGCCCCAGCATTTT
TRBJ2-7,TRBV7-9,TRBD1,-,CASSQTGAGYEQYF,TGTGCCAGCAGCCAGACAGGGGCTGGGTACGAGCAGTACTTC
TRBJ1-3,TRBV5-4,TRBD1,-,CASSSGQGTGNTIYF,TGTGCCAGCAGCTCTGGACAGGGGACTGGAAACACCATATATTTT
TRBJ2-7,TRBV3-1/TRBV3-2,-,once,CASSLSPGQRFEQYF,TGTGCCAGCAGCCTCTCTCCGGGACAACGGTTCGAGCAGTACTTC
TRBJ1-2,TRBV13,-,once,CASSLAGINYGYTF,TGTGCCAGCAGCTTGGCAGGGATAAACTATGGCTACACCTTC
TRBJ2-5,TRBV19,TRBD2,-,CASSPGTSGSGQYF,TGTGCCAGTAGTCCCGGGACTAGCGGGAGCGGCCAGTACTTC
TRBJ1-6,TRBV20-1,TRBD1,-,CSASYGTGKNSPLHF,TGCAGTGCTAGTTATGGGACAGGGAAAAATTCACCCCTCCACTTT
TRBJ2-2,TRBV19,TRBD1,-,CASSSGGMAGELFF,TGTGCCAGTAGCTCAGGGGGAATGGCCGGGGAGCTGTTTTTT
TRBJ1-6,TRBV30,TRBD1,-,CAWTGQYNSPLHF,TGTGCCTGGACGGGACAGTATAATTCACCCCTCCACTTT
TRBJ1-2,TRBV10-1,TRBD1,-,CASSRDREVGYTF,TGCGCCAGCAGCCGGGACAGGGAAGTAGGCTACACCTTC
TRBJ2-3,TRBV5-1,TRBD2,-,CASSLGAGLAGGTDTQYF,TGCGCCAGCAGCTTGGGAGCCGGACTAGCGGGAGGCACAGATACGCAGTATTTT
TRBJ1-1,TRBV18,TRBD1,-,CASSFQGAGTEAFF,TGTGCCAGCTCATTTCAGGGGGCGGGCACTGAAGCTTTCTTT
TRBJ2-5,TRBV7-7,-,-,CASSFRGQETQYF,TGTGCCAGCAGCTTTCGGGGGCAAGAGACCCAGTACTTC
TRBJ2-1,TRBV18,-,-,CASSPFNSFNEQFF,TGTGCCAGCTCACCATTTAATTCCTTCAATGAGCAGTTCTTC
TRBJ1-2,TRBV3-1/TRBV3-2,-,medium-sized,CASSPLGAGGYTF,TGTGCCAGCAGCCCATTGGGGGCAGGTGGCTACACCTTC
TRBJ2-1,TRBV19,TRBD2,-,CASSISGGRRLSHNEQFF,TGTGCCAGTAGTATTAGCGGGGGCCGCCGGTTGTCCCACAATGAGCAGTTCTTC
TRBJ2-6,TRBV5-1,-,-,CASSIQSRPGANVLTF,TGCGCCAGCAGCATACAGTCCCGCCCTGGGGCCAACGTCCTGACTTTC
TRBJ2-1,TRBV5-1,-,-,CASRVSSYNEQFF,TGCGCCAGCAGGGTGAGCTCCTACAATGAGCAGTTCTTC
TRBJ2-1,TRBV7-6,TRBD2,-,CASSLAGTSGINEQFF,TGTGCCAGCAGCTTAGCCGGGACTAGCGGGATCAATGAGCAGTTCTTC
TRBJ1-6,TRBV9,-,-,CASSVATGAQYNSPLHF,TGTGCCAGCAGCGTAGCTACAGGAGCGCAGTATAATTCACCCCTCCACTTT
TRBJ1-5,TRBV6-5,TRBD1,-,CASRRTGVEAQHF,TGTGCCAGCAGGCGGACAGGGGTCGAGGCCCAGCATTTT